What follows are 2 T cell receptor beta chains derived from one specimen sequenced in a study of T cell responses to AZD1222 COVID-19 vaccine. Measured with immunoSEQ multiplex PCR; TCRdb has only the in-frame clones, and not every one. The sample shows tens of thousands of clones, roughly 90% of them seen only once. Sequencing used peripheral blood, obtained on day 0 of AZD1222 vaccination. These receptors came from an adult in good health.

This clone came up a few times. J is TRBJ2-6 and V is TRBV6-2 or TRBV6-3; no clear D. CDR1 MNHEY and CDR2 SVGEGT come from the germline V gene. Trimming cost V 0 bases and J 1 base, with 4 bases left between them. The CDR3 loop spans 15 amino acids. The CDR3 DNA sequence: TGTGCCAGCAGTTACTCGGGTTCTGGGGCCAACGTCCTGACTTTC. Its translation: CASSYSGSGANVLTF.

The V gene is TRBV14, the J gene TRBJ1-2, with 7 bases lining up with TRBD1. The CDR3 runs 15 residues. CDR1 and CDR2 from the germline V gene are SGHDN and FVKESK. V shed 4 bases, J shed 8 bases, and the junction held 13 bases outside the gene matches. The CDR3: CASSPGTARSYGYTF. In DNA, the CDR3 is TGTGCCAGCAGCCCGGGGACAGCTAGGTCCTACGGCTACACCTTC.